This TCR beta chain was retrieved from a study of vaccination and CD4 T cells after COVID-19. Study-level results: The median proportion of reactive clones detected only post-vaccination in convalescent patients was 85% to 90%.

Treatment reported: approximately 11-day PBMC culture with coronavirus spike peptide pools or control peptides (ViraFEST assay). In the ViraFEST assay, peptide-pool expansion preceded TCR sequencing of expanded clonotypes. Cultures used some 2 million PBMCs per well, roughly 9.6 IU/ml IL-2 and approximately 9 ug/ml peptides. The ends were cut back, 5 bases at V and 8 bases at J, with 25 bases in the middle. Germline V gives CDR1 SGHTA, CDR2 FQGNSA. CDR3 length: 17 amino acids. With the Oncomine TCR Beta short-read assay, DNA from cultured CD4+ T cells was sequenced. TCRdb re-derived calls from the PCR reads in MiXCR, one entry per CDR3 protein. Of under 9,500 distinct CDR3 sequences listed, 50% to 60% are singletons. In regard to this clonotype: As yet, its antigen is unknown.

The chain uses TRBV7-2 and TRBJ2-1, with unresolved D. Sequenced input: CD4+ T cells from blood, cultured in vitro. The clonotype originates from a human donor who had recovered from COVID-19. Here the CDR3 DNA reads TGTGCCAGCAGCGCCCGGGTTAGGACCGATAACGCCGATGAGCAGTTCTTC. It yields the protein CASSARVRTDNADEQFF. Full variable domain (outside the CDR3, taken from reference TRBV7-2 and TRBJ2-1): GAGVSQSPSNKVTEKGKDVELRCDPISGHTALYWYRQSLGQGLEFLIYFQGNSAPDKSGLPSDRFSAERTGGSVSTLTIQRTQQEDSAVYLCASSARVRTDNADEQFFGPGTRLTVL.